The following is a T cell receptor beta chain sequence with its context. Its binding antigen is unknown. Within one base of it there is no much larger clone, and no base qualities were kept. V and J are truncated by 0 bases and 5 bases respectively, leaving an intervening sequence of 8 bases. CDR1 MGHRA and CDR2 YSYEKL were looked up in the germline V gene. The CDR3, from cysteine to phenylalanine, totals 13 residues. Only the CDR3 part of the read is kept: 39 bases, read in frame from the first base. This sample is part of a study of cytomegalovirus exposure and HLA in healthy donors (dated by TCRdb to about 2017). For the wider study: In an earlier analysis of 587 of the donors, 276 Gb of sequence data and 100 million or so unique TCR beta sequences from about 179 million T cells were reported. Four to six DR-DQ haplotypes were handled as single units for association and clustering, since linkage in the cohort was strong. In the later analysis, no new phenotypic data were used to find candidate immune exposures; instead, reliance was placed on TCR beta sequences and their occurrence across donors. To predict cytomegalovirus infection status, the study combined high-throughput TCR immunosequencing, statistical association of individual TCRs with disease status, and machine learning. All discovery cohort repertoires had been generated on a single sequencing platform. The aim of the study was to test whether cataloging public T cell receptors could identify signatures of past pathogen exposure. Among approximately 370 genotyped donors of the cohort, an average of roughly 230,000 unique TCR beta nucleotide sequences was sequenced per donor, of which approximately 19% were non-productive. Genome-wide SNP genotypes for about 55% of the 666 donors were used in a later genetic analysis, which treated that subset as a discovery cohort. HLA typing included class I and class II loci at four-digit resolution. A later analysis re-examined previously published TCR beta repertoires from 610 or so donors and added high-resolution HLA genotyping to investigate patterns of TCR occurrence. The study used immunosequencing to profile the T cell repertoires of around 600 subjects and linked those repertoires to cytomegalovirus serostatus. Donor age, sex, ethnicity and CMV serostatus were collected together with the repertoire data. The genetic ancestry cluster associated with self-reported Caucasian donors included around 76% of the 398 genotyped donors. To decide whether each TCR beta V gene segment behaved as functional or pseudogenic, an earlier analysis of 587 of the donors relied on high-throughput TCR beta sequencing. Typing coverage differed by locus: A, B, C, DRB1 and DQB1 were typed in roughly 620-630 donors, DQA1 in 522, DPA1 in approximately 600, and DPB1 in 472. Approximately 330 gigabases of sequencing data and around 80 million unique TCR sequences made up an early release that covered approximately 620 HLA-typed donors. A separate validation cohort of 100 to 150 different subjects was used in addition to the approximately 610-subject first cohort.

The library was made by the immunoSEQ multiplex PCR assay. A mixture of 60 forward primers for TCR Vbeta segments and 13 reverse primers for TCR Jbeta segments was used in the multiplex PCR. A multiplex PCR assay on genomic DNA amplified the CDR3 region of rearranged TCR beta genes. On the Illumina HiSeq System, the amplified TCR beta libraries were sequenced as 87-base-pair reads. The published analysis was carried out like this. Across the roughly 640 repertoires, a later analysis counted tens of millions of unique TCR beta chains, approximately 12 million of which were shared by at least two donors. To remove PCR and sequencing errors, raw reads were error-corrected and collapsed into unique sequences using a nearest-neighbor algorithm that merged closely related sequences. CDR3 sequences were aligned to IMGT reference sequences to assign V, D and J gene segments. For a sequence to be retained, a match of at least six nucleotides to both a V gene segment and a J gene segment was required. A rearrangement was called productive if the CDR3 had no stop codons and remained in frame with V and J, and every other rearrangement was called non-productive. CDR3 was defined by IMGT convention, running from the second conserved V-encoded cysteine to the conserved J-encoded phenylalanine. In an earlier analysis of approximately 590 of the donors, sequences lacking an unambiguous match to a single V gene segment were excluded. In an earlier analysis of some 590 of the donors, a V segment was called functional when productive rearrangements were above 56.7%, and segregating when the standard deviation between donors exceeded 5%. A statistical classification framework was built to diagnose cytomegalovirus status from the catalog of TCR beta chain sequences. A later analysis assigned V and J genes by comparing TCR nucleotide sequences with IMGT/GENE-DB human TR gene sequences. In a later analysis, CDR3 sequences and most-parsimonious VDJ recombination scenarios were assigned using the TCRdist pipeline. In a later analysis, each TCR beta chain was defined by its CDR3 amino acid sequence together with its V-gene family, and reads without a unique V-gene family were excluded. In a later analysis, 450 to 600 highly shared, low-generation-probability nucleotide sequences were removed to address suspected cross-contamination and a sequencing artifact. In a later analysis, a clonal expansion index for each public chain was calculated from normalized within-repertoire ranks of inferred template counts. In a later analysis, generation probabilities were computed with a VDJ recombination model fitted to out-of-frame rearrangements, and the resulting probabilities were checked against IGoR. A later analysis scored TCR-TCR, TCR-HLA and TCR-CMV co-occurrence with hypergeometric tests, applying a repertoire-size bias correction to TCR pairs. To estimate false discovery rates, a later analysis permuted the HLA or CMV assignments 20 times. In a later analysis, co-occurring TCRs were grouped using DBSCAN, and TCRdist sequence similarity was added for clustering within HLA-allele-positive subsets. Repertoires with fewer than 30,000 or more than 120,000 public chains, plus five repertoires with anomalous nucleotide sharing, were excluded from co-occurrence clustering. Sourced from immuneACCESS, this table was stored by TCRdb with only in-frame sequences that have V and J called. A share of the clones is absent; for the studies checked, an unresolved V gene accounts for under half, and the remainder has no known explanation. V and J calls plus clone size are reproduced from that table; the DNA served to infer D and trimming. The sample yields under 250,000 clones; approximately 83% were counted once. Roughly a tenth of the sample is in the top ten clones.

The cohort comprised some 730 healthy bone marrow donors. All cohort members were sampled while nominally healthy, although unrecorded immune exposures were likely present. The donor was CMV seropositive and was included in the group of 250 to 300 seropositive cohort members. Each donor provided a peripheral blood sample, and peripheral blood mononuclear cells were used for TCR beta sequencing. Genomic DNA was extracted from the blood cell samples with the Qiagen DNeasy Blood Extraction Kit. The research as a whole found: In the study, roughly 160 TCR beta chains were listed as associated with cytomegalovirus. A later analysis found that TCR association rates varied across HLA loci, with DRB1 alleles showing the most associated TCRs and HLA-C alleles the fewest. When HLA alleles, especially DR and DQ, strongly co-occurred, attributing TCR associations to individual alleles was difficult. In a later analysis, some 17,000 TCR beta sequences were associated with specific HLA alleles at a false discovery rate of 0.05. While some public TCRs were present in many individuals, most TCR sequences turned up only very rarely across donors. Linkage disequilibrium might explain the correlated functional status among segregating V segments, but an unknown experimental factor could not be excluded. Because counts were too low, roughly 17 rarely observed V segments, including chromosome 9 orphons, were left out of the earlier analysis of about 620 of the donors. The authors suggested that the approach could potentially be generalized to other disease states and immunological phenotypes. A few of the identified cytomegalovirus-associated TCR beta chains were confirmed in vitro to be specific for cytomegalovirus antigens. Most CMV-associated TCR beta chains appeared to be HLA-restricted in a later analysis, and the HLA associations seemed to be driven largely by CMV exposure. Broadly in line with IMGT annotations, most TCR beta V segments showed up in productive rearrangements about 90% or about 30% of the time in an earlier analysis of approximately 600 of the donors. The presence/absence analyses assumed that sequencing depth was roughly uniform across donors, and that assumption may not be true. In a later genetic analysis, fewer N-insertions in productive TCRs were reported among donors in an Asian-associated ancestry cluster than the approximately 710-donor mean. Because the 87-base-pair reads could not distinguish some IMGT-functional V segments, including TRBV6-2 and TRBV6-3, those segments were excluded. CMV serostatus was the only immune exposure information available for the cohort. In a later analysis, HLA-associated TCR beta chains were found to be more clonally expanded and to have lower generation probabilities than equally common non-associated chains. According to a later analysis, parvovirus B19, influenza, CMV and Epstein-Barr virus appeared linked to several top co-occurrence clusters. The sequencing pipeline was judged likely to have produced a cluster of highly shared sequence variants as a technical artifact. In this cohort, only TCR beta chains were sequenced, and detectable features were limited by the absence of alpha or paired-chain data. A further reported finding was that TCR beta sequences accurately predicted the HLA-A and HLA-B alleles for most subjects in the first cohort. V-gene and J-gene trimming of TCR beta chains was associated with a missense DCLRE1C variant in a later genetic analysis, and the association was replicated in an independent cohort. HLA typing was unavailable for some donors at each locus, so association tests used only the typed subset. In both the original and validation cohorts, the classifier was reported to diagnose cytomegalovirus status with high specificity and sensitivity.

The rearrangement joined TRBV4-1 to TRBJ2-7, with an unclear D gene assignment. This TCR was sampled from a woman in her forties or fifties in good health and CMV-seropositive. Sequenced sample: PBMCs. The CDR3: CASSQEFPNEQYF. The nucleotide sequence reads as follows: TGCGCCAGCAGCCAAGAGTTCCCCAACGAGCAGTACTTC.